This TCR beta chain was captured in a study of blood T cell repertoires in COVID-19. Study-wide context: The analysed material was cDNA or gDNA that came from T cells, B-cell-depleted T cells, or PBMCs.

There are 15 residues in the CDR3. Per germline, CDR1 SEHNR and CDR2 FQNEAQ (reference sequence). V lost 3 bases and J 4 bases, leaving 12 bases between the germline ends. Sequencing was performed with immunoSEQ multiplex PCR; in TCRdb, only in-frame clones are kept and a portion is missing. The sample contains some 66,000 clones, roughly 80% of which appear only once. The clonotype originates from a man in his sixties with acute or convalescent COVID-19. Sample: peripheral blood. V is TRBV7-9 and J is TRBJ2-2, with TRBD2 as a possible D gene (6 bases). Here the CDR3 reads CASSFTRRGTGELFF. DNA of the CDR3: TGTGCCAGCAGCTTTACTCGGAGGGGCACCGGGGAGCTGTTTTTT.